Shown below are 14 T cell receptor beta chains from a single sample sequenced in a study of PD-1 blockade in classical Hodgkin lymphoma. There was relapse after autologous stem cell transplantation in every patient, and there was variation in brentuximab vedotin exposure. Assay used: immunoSEQ multiplex PCR; TCRdb lists only in-frame clones, some missing. The table lists fewer than 80,000 clones, 71% of them singletons, with approximately 9% in the top ten. The specimen was peripheral blood mononuclear cells (PBMCs), collected before the second cycle of nivolumab. The receptor set was obtained from a human donor with classical Hodgkin lymphoma.

The CDR3 DNA is TGTGCCAGCAGCCCTGGGACTAGCGGGCGGGAGCTGTTTTTT. Its protein product is CASSPGTSGRELFF. This chain uses TRBV7-2 with TRBJ2-2; TRBD2 agrees at 12 bases. The CDR3 has 14 residues. V lost 5 bases and J lost 9; bases outside the gene matches: 4. Per germline, CDR1 SGHTA and CDR2 FQGNSA.

The chain recombines TRBV6-1 with TRBJ1-2; D uncertain. CDR3 size: 13 residues. The germline V gene has CDR1 MNHNS and CDR2 SASEGT. Trimming removed 7 bases at V and 8 bases at J, with 17 bases between. The CDR3 DNA reads TGTGCCAGCAAGGTCAGCGGTAACGGGGGCTACACCTTC. This codes for CASKVSGNGGYTF.

This clone was detected only once. The rearrangement links TRBV28 to TRBJ2-7; a weak D match, TRBD2 (5 bases). The germline CDR1 and CDR2 sequences are MDHEN and SYDVKM. V was cut by 9 bases and J by 4 bases, with 19 bases left in between. This CDR3 comprises 14 residues. CDR3 DNA sequence: TGTGCCAGTCACCGGGGAGCCTCCGTATACGAGCAGTACTTC. As protein: CASHRGASVYEQYF.

The rearrangement joins TRBV6-5 to TRBJ1-3; D gene ambiguous. Trimming stripped 0 bases from V and 0 bases from J, with 6 bases between. This CDR3 spans 15 amino acids. The germline V gene has CDR1 MNHEY and CDR2 SVGAGI. CDR3 in DNA: TGTGCCAGCAGTTACTCAACGGGCTCTGGAAACACCATATATTTT. Protein: CASSYSTGSGNTIYF.

This sequence joins TRBV14 and TRBJ2-5; D uncertain. V was shortened by 1 base and J by 1 base, with 10 bases between the two germline ends. Germline assignment: CDR1 SGHDN and CDR2 FVKESK. The CDR3 contains 15 residues. The CDR3, as DNA: TGTGCCAGCAGCCAAGTAACAGACTCCCAAGAGACCCAGTACTTC. Translated: CASSQVTDSQETQYF.

The chain couples TRBV27 to TRBJ2-3; 7 bases agree with TRBD1. CDR1 and CDR2 (germline): MNHEY, SMNVEV (reference sequence). The CDR3 spans 16 residues. V lost 7 bases, J lost 1 base, and 11 bases stayed unmatched. The CDR3 protein is CASNFKRGRGTDTQYF. The DNA of the CDR3 is TGTGCCAGCAATTTCAAGAGGGGGCGGGGCACAGATACGCAGTATTTT.

This clone has a handful of counts. The same CDR3 arises from other DNA sequences in this sample as well. The chain combines TRBV29-1 with TRBJ1-4; tentative D call: TRBD1 (6 bases). This CDR3 spans 14 amino acids. V lost 0 bases and J 6 bases, leaving 11 bases between the germline ends. CDR1 SQVTM and CDR2 ANQGSEA come from the germline V gene. Here the CDR3 reads CSVEDGRGDEKLFF. In DNA, the CDR3 is TGCAGCGTTGAAGATGGCAGGGGCGATGAAAAACTGTTTTTT. The full variable domain, in which reference TRBV29-1 and TRBJ1-4 provide the parts outside the CDR3, is SAVISQKPSRDICQRGTSLTIQCQVDSQVTMMFWYRQQPGQSLTLIATANQGSEATYESGFVIDKFPISRPNLTFSTLTVSNMSPEDSSIYLCSVEDGRGDEKLFFGSGTQLSVL.

This sequence joins TRBV28 and TRBJ2-3; a weak D match, TRBD2 (5 bases). V was trimmed by 2 bases and J by 2 bases, leaving 17 bases between them. This CDR3 contains 17 residues. Germline V gene lookup returns CDR1 MDHEN and CDR2 SYDVKM. DNA for the CDR3: TGTGCCAGCAGTTTACTCGGAGGCAGCCTTTCCACAGATACGCAGTATTTT. This translates into CASSLLGGSLSTDTQYF.

J is TRBJ2-3 and V is TRBV19; 8 bases map to TRBD1. The junction had 5 bases not matched to a gene; V was cut back by 3 bases and J by 6 bases. This CDR3 is 14 amino acids long. Germline-derived CDR1 and CDR2 are LNHDA and SQIVND (reference sequence). CDR3 region: CASSIGQGADTQYF. CDR3 DNA: TGTGCCAGTAGTATCGGACAGGGAGCGGATACGCAGTATTTT.

The chain carries TRBV28 and TRBJ1-2, with 9 nucleotides matching TRBD1. Germline V gives CDR1 MDHEN, CDR2 SYDVKM. This CDR3 has 15 amino acids. The ends lost 5 bases at V and 4 bases at J; junction bases unmatched: 8. The CDR3 region is CASSPGGQGGYGYTF. The CDR3 nucleotides read TGTGCCAGCAGTCCCGGGGGACAGGGCGGCTATGGCTACACCTTC.

The chain couples TRBV11-1 to TRBJ2-3; no clear D gene. The V end lost 3 bases, the J end lost 6 bases, and 4 bases lay between the germline ends. Germline CDR1 is SGHAT and CDR2 is FQDESV (reference sequence). The CDR3 totals 11 residues. The CDR3 DNA follows: TGTGCCAGCAGCTTTCTGGATACGCAGTATTTT. It specifies CASSFLDTQYF.

This clone came up many times. This sample also contains other DNA sequences that code for the same CDR3. The chain joins TRBV9 to TRBJ1-1, with a weak D call TRBD1 (5 bases). V lost 4 bases to trimming and J lost 0 bases, with 10 bases between them. Germline assignment: CDR1 SGDLS and CDR2 YYNGEE. The CDR3 extends over 14 amino acids. CDR3 region: CASSPGLMNTEAFF. The CDR3, as DNA: TGTGCCAGCAGCCCAGGGCTTATGAACACTGAAGCTTTCTTT.

This clone has only a few counts. The rearrangement uses TRBV11-3 and TRBJ1-2; D ambiguous. The CDR3 is 14 amino acids. Germline V CDR1 and CDR2: SGHNT, YENEEA. V was shortened by 2 bases and J by 2 bases, with 9 bases between the two germline ends. CDR3 protein: CASSLPQENYGYTF. CDR3 nucleotides: TGTGCCAGCAGCTTACCCCAGGAGAACTATGGCTACACCTTC.

The chain joins TRBV9 to TRBJ1-4; D perhaps matches TRBD1 (5 bases). This CDR3 is 15 amino acids long. The germline V and J ends were trimmed by 3 bases and 8 bases, with 17 bases remaining between them. Germline-derived CDR1 and CDR2 are SGDLS and YYNGEE. The CDR3 loop reads CASSAPGTPREKLFF. In nucleotides, the CDR3 is TGTGCCAGCAGCGCCCCCGGGACTCCAAGGGAAAAACTGTTTTTT.